Each of the 25 T cell receptor beta chains below was sequenced from the same sample in a study of shared clonotypes between healthy human individuals. The method was immunoSEQ multiplex PCR; TCRdb's version includes in-frame clones alone and lacks a portion of them. The sample shows about 2,500,000 clones, around 90% of them seen only once. Sequenced input: naive CD4+ T cells sorted from blood. Subset in this sample: CD45RA+ positively selected. All receptors derive from a man in his late teens or twenties in good health.

CDR3 in amino acids: CASSPRTGNYGYTF. The CDR3 nucleotides read TGTGCCAGCAGCCCTCGGACAGGGAACTATGGCTACACCTTC. The chain combines TRBV27 with TRBJ1-2; 8 bases agree with TRBD1. The CDR3 has 14 amino acids. V trimming: 6 bases; J trimming: 2 bases; junction bases outside the gene matches: 5. Germline CDR1 and CDR2: MNHEY and SMNVEV (reference sequence).

The CDR3 spells CASSTQPRTGASQYF. The CDR3 DNA reads as TGTGCCAGTAGTACCCAACCCCGGACAGGGGCTTCCCAGTACTTC. The rearrangement joins TRBV19 to TRBJ2-5, with TRBD1 matching 9 bases. Germline V gene data show CDR1 as LNHDA and CDR2 as SQIVND (reference sequence). The CDR3 is 15 amino acids. V lost 4 bases and J lost 9; bases outside the gene matches: 12.

This chain uses TRBV4-1 with TRBJ2-3; 7 nucleotides agree with TRBD1. The germline V gene encodes CDR1 MGHRA and CDR2 YSYEKL. CDR3 size: 16 residues. Unmatched junction bases numbered 9, after V lost 1 base and J lost 5 bases. The CDR3 loop is CASSQGQGPPKDTQYF. The CDR3 nucleotides read TGCGCCAGCAGCCAAGGACAGGGCCCCCCTAAAGATACGCAGTATTTT.

This clone has only one observation. The chain has TRBV18 and TRBJ1-1; D is possibly TRBD1 (6 bases). Germline V gives CDR1 KGHSH, CDR2 LQKENI. Trimming removed 6 bases at V and 1 base at J, with 12 bases between. This CDR3 has 14 residues. The CDR3 is CASSQGGGNTEAFF. CDR3 coding DNA: TGTGCCAGCTCGCAAGGGGGGGGGAACACTGAAGCTTTCTTT.

The rearrangement uses TRBV11-2 and TRBJ2-7, with 16 bases aligning to TRBD2. Germline V gives CDR1 SGHAT, CDR2 FQNNGV. Losses at the gene ends were 4 bases for V and 6 bases for J; bases not matched to a gene: 12. The CDR3 length is 18 residues. The CDR3 is CASSSGTSGRAGSGEQYF. As DNA, the CDR3 is TGTGCCAGCAGCTCCGGGACTAGCGGGAGGGCCGGATCGGGCGAGCAGTACTTC.

The chain couples TRBV11-1 to TRBJ2-1, with 11 bases aligning to TRBD1. CDR3 length: 17 residues. The germline CDR1 and CDR2 sequences are SGHAT and FQDESV (reference sequence). The J segment lost 8 bases and the V segment lost 1 base, leaving 10 bases of the junction unmatched. CDR3 sequence (DNA): TGTGCCAGCAGCTTAGGGCGGCGGGACAGGGGGACACATGAGCAGTTCTTC. Translating gives CASSLGRRDRGTHEQFF.

The chain uses TRBV19 and TRBJ1-5; TRBD1 matches 8 bases. Per germline, CDR1 LNHDA and CDR2 SQIVND (reference sequence). This CDR3 is 18 amino acids long. With 6 bases clipped from V and 0 bases from J, the junction kept 13 bases outside the gene matches. CDR3 loop: CASRGTGVPRYSNQPQHF. For the CDR3, the DNA is TGTGCCAGTAGGGGGACAGGAGTACCACGATATAGCAATCAGCCCCAGCATTTT.

The genes are TRBV4-3 and TRBJ2-3; 9 bases align to TRBD2. V lost 2 bases to trimming and J lost 4 bases; unmatched junction nucleotides: 7. The CDR3 spans 16 residues. Germline V lookup: CDR1 LGHNA, CDR2 YSLEER. DNA of the CDR3: TGCGCCAGCAGCCAACTGGCGGGAGGGCCGGCAGATACGCAGTATTTT. Protein: CASSQLAGGPADTQYF.

Only one count was recorded for this clone. At the DNA level, this CDR3 is encoded by other sequences in the same sample as well. V gene TRBV29-1 combines with J gene TRBJ2-7; a weak D match, TRBD2 (6 bases). Per the germline V gene, CDR1 is SQVTM and CDR2 is ANQGSEA. This CDR3 contains 12 residues. Trimming stripped 5 bases from V and 1 base from J, with 9 bases between. The chain's CDR3 is CSVRGLSYEQYF. The CDR3 DNA reads as TGCAGCGTTAGGGGACTTTCCTACGAGCAGTACTTC.

The genes are TRBV19 and TRBJ2-7, with a possible D match to TRBD1 (5 bases). CDR3 length equals 14 residues. Germline loops: CDR1 LNHDA, CDR2 SQIVND (reference sequence). V was clipped by 3 bases and J by 0 bases, with 9 bases between them. CDR3: CASSIRGTSYEQYF. As DNA, the CDR3 is TGTGCCAGTAGTATTAGGGGAACCTCCTACGAGCAGTACTTC.

Concerning this clone itself: This sample also contains other DNA sequences that code for the same CDR3. J is TRBJ2-7 and V is TRBV2; 11 bases align to TRBD1. Germline V gene sequence: CDR1 SNHLY, CDR2 FYNNEI. The CDR3 is 14 residues long. V shed 4 bases, J shed 2 bases, and the junction held 1 base outside the gene matches. Written as DNA, the CDR3 is TGTGCCAGCAGTGCGGGACAGGGGGCCTACGAGCAGTACTTC. Residues: CASSAGQGAYEQYF.

The gene calls are TRBV28 and TRBJ2-3, with unresolved D. V shed 6 bases and J shed 8 bases, with 18 bases lying between them. Looked up from germline, CDR1 is MDHEN and CDR2 is SYDVKM. The CDR3 loop spans 14 amino acids. The CDR3 here is CASSPRLGVFTQYF. The CDR3 DNA is TGTGCCAGCAGCCCGAGGTTGGGTGTATTTACGCAGTATTTT.

J is TRBJ1-5 and V is TRBV2; TRBD1 aligns across 9 bases. This CDR3 has 19 residues. CDR1 and CDR2 from the germline V gene are SNHLY and FYNNEI. V gave up 5 bases and J gave up 0 bases; unmatched junction bases: 14. CDR3 residues: CASSLPPGQGVGSNQPQHF. The CDR3 region has the DNA TGTGCCAGCAGTTTACCTCCGGGACAGGGAGTGGGTAGCAATCAGCCCCAGCATTTT.

This sequence joins TRBV6-1 and TRBJ1-3; D may be TRBD1 (5 bases). V was pared by 5 bases and J by 9 bases, with 14 bases between. The CDR3 contains 13 residues. Germline CDR1 MNHNS, CDR2 SASEGT. CDR3 residues: CASSPGVGGTIYF. The CDR3 DNA reads TGTGCCAGCAGTCCGGGGGTCGGAGGCACCATATATTTT.

The chain recombines TRBV10-3 with TRBJ1-2; weak D call: TRBD1 (6 bases). V lost 2 bases, J lost 7 bases, and 11 bases lay in between. Germline CDR1 and CDR2: ENHRY and SYGVKD. The CDR3 extends over 13 amino acids. The CDR3: CAISEGDNAGYTF. The CDR3 bases are TGTGCCATCAGTGAGGGGGACAACGCTGGCTACACCTTC.

About this clone itself: The junction and the germline gene differ at one end; a read error may be behind it. The chain links TRBV25-1 to TRBJ1-5; TRBD1 is a possible D gene (5 bases). This CDR3 comprises 13 residues. CDR1 is MGHDK, CDR2 SYGVNS, per germline. Written as DNA, the CDR3 is TGTGCCAGCAGTGAGGCAGGGCAGCAGCCCCGGCATTTT. Amino acid sequence: CASSEAGQQPRHF.

The chain is built from TRBV6-5 and TRBJ2-1; 9 bases map to TRBD2. Germline trimming cut 0 bases from V and 5 bases from J; bases unmatched to any gene: 5. Germline lookup yields CDR1 MNHEY and CDR2 SVGAGI. CDR3 length: 16 amino acids. For the CDR3, the DNA is TGTGCCAGCAGTTACTCTGCGGGGGGGGGTAACAATGAGCAGTTCTTC. Its translation: CASSYSAGGGNNEQFF.

This clone was observed a few times. In nucleotides, the CDR3 is TGCAGCGTAAGACAGGGGGTTGAAAAACTGTTTTTT. Amino acid sequence: CSVRQGVEKLFF. This chain connects TRBV29-1 to TRBJ1-4, with TRBD1 matching over 9 bases. The CDR3 extends over 12 amino acids. V was clipped by 6 bases and J by 7 bases; unmatched bases: 3. Per germline, CDR1 SQVTM and CDR2 ANQGSEA.

With respect to this clone: The same CDR3 arises from other DNA sequences in this sample as well. The rearrangement joins TRBV11-2 to TRBJ2-7; 11 bases match TRBD2. This CDR3 spans 14 amino acids. Germline trimming cut 1 base from V and 7 bases from J; bases unmatched to any gene: 3. Germline V CDR1 and CDR2: SGHAT, FQNNGV. CDR3 DNA: TGTGCCAGCAGCTTAGGACTAGCGGGATATGAGCAGTACTTC. Amino acid sequence: CASSLGLAGYEQYF.

This clone came up once. The chain joins TRBV5-4 to TRBJ1-6; TRBD1 matches at 8 bases. The CDR3 contains 15 residues. Germline lookup yields CDR1 SGHNT and CDR2 YYREEE (reference sequence). The trim removed 4 bases at V and 8 bases at J, leaving 8 bases unmatched. This CDR3 is CASSQAGTGHSPLHF. The CDR3, as DNA: TGTGCCAGCAGCCAGGCGGGGACAGGTCATTCACCCCTCCACTTT.

The V call is TRBV5-1, the J call TRBJ2-7; D is possibly TRBD1 or TRBD2 (7 bases each). Germline loops: CDR1 SGHRS, CDR2 YFSETQ. Trimming shortened V by 4 bases and J by 5 bases, and 22 bases separated the two germline ends. CDR3 size: 16 residues. The CDR3 DNA sequence: TGCGCCAGCAGCCTGGCGGGGGACAGAACGATGAACGAGCAGTACTTC. This gives the protein CASSLAGDRTMNEQYF.

The chain links TRBV25-1 to TRBJ1-4; D perhaps matches TRBD1 (6 bases). Germline loops: CDR1 MGHDK, CDR2 SYGVNS. The V gene lost 6 bases and the J gene lost 0 bases, with 8 bases spanning the gap. The CDR3 runs to 14 residues. The CDR3 bases are TGTGCCAGCAGGGGGGCCGCAACTAATGAAAAACTGTTTTTT. Its protein is CASRGAATNEKLFF.

V gene TRBV28 combines with J gene TRBJ2-7, with D unclear. The CDR3 has 14 amino acids. CDR1 is MDHEN and CDR2 is SYDVKM in the germline V gene. Trimming took off 8 bases at V and 3 bases at J, with 17 bases between the two ends. CDR3 sequence: CASQSTGRFYEQYF. The CDR3 DNA follows: TGTGCCAGCCAATCGACGGGCAGGTTCTACGAGCAGTACTTC.

This chain links TRBV7-9 with TRBJ1-1; 7 nucleotides agree with TRBD1. CDR1 and CDR2 (germline): SEHNR, FQNEAQ (reference sequence). The CDR3 has 13 residues. V gave up 7 bases and J gave up 11 bases; unmatched junction bases: 13. DNA of the CDR3: TGTGCCAGCACCTCAAACCCAGGGGGGACTGCTTTCTTT. It is translated as CASTSNPGGTAFF.

The chain joins TRBV10-1 to TRBJ1-2, with unresolved D. The CDR3 sequence is 14 residues long. The ends were cut back, 3 bases at V and 8 bases at J, with 16 bases in the middle. CDR1 WNHNN and CDR2 SYGVQD come from the germline V gene (reference sequence). In nucleotides, the CDR3 is TGCGCCAGCAGTGACAGGCAAGGAATGAACGGCTACACCTTC. Protein product: CASSDRQGMNGYTF.